This T cell receptor beta chain is drawn from a study of blood T cell repertoires in COVID-19. Study information: Sites in the United States, Italy and Spain provided acute and convalescent COVID-19 samples. PBMCs, B-cell-depleted T cells, or T cells were the source of the cDNA or gDNA that made up the material.

Original processing notes: Amplification of reference gene primers provided the estimated nucleated cell counts. Assay used: immunoSEQ multiplex PCR; TCRdb lists only in-frame clones, some missing. V, J and clone size are taken as reported in that table, and D and trimming were inferred from the DNA itself. The sample records 400,000 or so clones, approximately 86% being singletons. This sequence was found in a human donor in a cohort sampled during active COVID-19. The sequencing input was peripheral blood.

Here the CDR3 DNA reads TGTGCCAGCACCCGAATTCTAGCGGGAGAAACCGGGGAGCTGTTTTTT. This encodes CASTRILAGETGELFF. V and J are TRBV28 and TRBJ2-2; 10 bases are a match to TRBD2. Germline-derived CDR1 and CDR2 are MDHEN and SYDVKM. This CDR3 region has 16 residues. The trim removed 7 bases at V and 5 bases at J, leaving 10 bases unmatched.